The text below deals with one T cell receptor (beta chain). Germline trimming cut 7 bases from V and 5 bases from J; bases unmatched to any gene: 18. Germline-derived CDR1 and CDR2 are WNHNN and SYGVQD (reference sequence). The CDR3 loop spans 18 amino acids. Original methodology: The assay estimated nucleated cells by amplifying reference gene primers. Generated by immunoSEQ multiplex PCR, the TCRdb table keeps only in-frame clones and is missing some. V, J and clone size derive from that table, while D and trimming were established from the DNA sequence. The table has fewer than 200,000 clones, 85% seen once. The sample belongs to a study of blood T cell repertoires in COVID-19. Background on the study: Nucleic acid was either cDNA or gDNA, and it came from T cells, B-cell-depleted T cells, or PBMCs.

The rearrangement joins TRBV10-1 to TRBJ2-1; 9 bases align to TRBD2. What was sequenced was peripheral blood. The sequence was obtained from a woman aged 80 or older with COVID-19, enrolled during active disease. The CDR3 coding sequence is TGCGCCAGCACCCCCGTTGTGTATAGCGGGAGAAGGGACAATGAGCAGTTCTTC. This codes for CASTPVVYSGRRDNEQFF.